This T cell receptor (beta chain) was sequenced during a study of regulatory T cells in long-lasting Graves disease. Time point here: newly diagnosed GD, antithyroid drugs for less than 3 months. The TCR library was prepared using RNA isolated from PBMCs. Patients were enrolled at an endocrinology department in Xi'an, China. A nine-milliliter sample of peripheral blood was drawn into EDTA tubes. CDR3 length: 15 amino acids. Arm-PCR of CDR3 regions and iRepertoire HTBI primers were the basis on which TCR beta libraries were built. Via MiXCR, TCRdb re-called the multiplex PCR reads, giving one row per CDR3 protein. The repertoire holds over 200,000 distinct CDR3 sequences, 15% to 20% seen once, with about 14% in the top ten. This clonotype was picked up many times. Its cognate antigen is unknown. Its ends do not fully match the called genes, so a read error is possible. Whole-study findings and limits: Among samples with persistent disease, TRBV28, TRBJ1-2 and TRBJ2-5 were favored.

The sample also formed part of further work on T cells in Graves' hyperthyroidism and ophthalmopathy. As reported in that work: RT-PCR in the first round (using the HTBI primer set) targeted the TCR CDR3.

The specimen was peripheral blood mononuclear cells (PBMCs), collected at new diagnosis, from a patient treated with antithyroid drugs. The sequence derives from a woman aged 25 to 39 with Graves disease. This rearrangement joins TRBV12-3 or TRBV12-4 to TRBJ1-1, with D uncertain. The CDR3 bases are TGTGCCAGCAGCTTAGTCGGAGGGAGGAACACTGAAGCTTTCTTT. Protein: CASSLVGGRNTEAFF.